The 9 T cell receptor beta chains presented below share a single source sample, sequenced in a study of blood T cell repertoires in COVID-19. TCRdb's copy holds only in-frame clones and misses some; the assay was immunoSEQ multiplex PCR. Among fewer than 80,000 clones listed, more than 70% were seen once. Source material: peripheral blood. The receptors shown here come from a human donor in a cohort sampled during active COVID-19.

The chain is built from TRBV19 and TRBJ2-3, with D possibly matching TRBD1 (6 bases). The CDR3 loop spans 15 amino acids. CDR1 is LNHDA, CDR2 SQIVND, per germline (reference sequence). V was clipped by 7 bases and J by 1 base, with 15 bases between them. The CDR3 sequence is CASNPGTTGTDTQYF. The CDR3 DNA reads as TGTGCCAGTAACCCCGGGACAACAGGCACAGATACGCAGTATTTT.

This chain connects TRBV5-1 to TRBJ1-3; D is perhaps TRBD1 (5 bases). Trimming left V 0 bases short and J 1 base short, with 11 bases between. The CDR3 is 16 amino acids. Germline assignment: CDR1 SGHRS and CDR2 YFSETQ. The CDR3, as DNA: TGCGCCAGCAGCTTGGACCCAGGGAGGTCTGGAAACACCATATATTTT. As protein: CASSLDPGRSGNTIYF.

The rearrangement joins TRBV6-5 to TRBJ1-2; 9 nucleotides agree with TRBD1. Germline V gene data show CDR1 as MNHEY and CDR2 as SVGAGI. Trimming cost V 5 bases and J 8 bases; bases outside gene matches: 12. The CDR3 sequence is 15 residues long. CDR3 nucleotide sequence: TGTGCCAGCAGTCGGACTGCGGGGACAGGGATGGGCTACACCTTC. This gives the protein CASSRTAGTGMGYTF.

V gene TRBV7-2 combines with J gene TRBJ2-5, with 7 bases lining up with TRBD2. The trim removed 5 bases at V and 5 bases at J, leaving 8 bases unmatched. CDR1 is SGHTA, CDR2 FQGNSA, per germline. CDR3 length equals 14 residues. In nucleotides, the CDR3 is TGTGCCAGCAGCCGCAGCGGGACCGGGGAGACCCAGTACTTC. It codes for CASSRSGTGETQYF.

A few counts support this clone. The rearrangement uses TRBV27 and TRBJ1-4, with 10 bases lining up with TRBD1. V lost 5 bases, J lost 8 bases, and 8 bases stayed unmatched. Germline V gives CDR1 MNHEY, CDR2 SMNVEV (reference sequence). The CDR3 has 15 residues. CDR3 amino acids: CASSLSTGGREKLFF. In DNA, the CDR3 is TGTGCCAGCAGTCTCTCGACAGGGGGCCGGGAAAAACTGTTTTTT.

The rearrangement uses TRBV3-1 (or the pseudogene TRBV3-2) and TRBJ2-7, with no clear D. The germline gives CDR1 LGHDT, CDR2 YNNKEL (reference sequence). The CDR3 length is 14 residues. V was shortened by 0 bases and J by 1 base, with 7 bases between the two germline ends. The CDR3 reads CASSQDRSSYEQYF. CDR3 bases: TGTGCCAGCAGCCAAGACAGGTCTTCCTACGAGCAGTACTTC.

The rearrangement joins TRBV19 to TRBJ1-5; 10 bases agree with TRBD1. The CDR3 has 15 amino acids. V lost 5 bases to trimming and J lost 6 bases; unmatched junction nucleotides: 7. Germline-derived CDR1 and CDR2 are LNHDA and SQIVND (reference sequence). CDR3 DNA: TGTGCCAGTAGTGACGACAGGGGGCTTGTTCAGCCCCAGCATTTT. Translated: CASSDDRGLVQPQHF. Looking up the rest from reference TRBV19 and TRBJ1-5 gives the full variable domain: DGGITQSPKYLFRKEGQNVTLSCEQNLNHDAMYWYRQDPGQGLRLIYYSQIVNDFQKGDIAEGYSVSREKKESFPLTVTSAQKNPTAFYLCASSDDRGLVQPQHFGDGTRLSIL.

The CDR3 nucleotides are TGTGCCAGCAGAACAATTACCGGGACAGGGGGACACGAGCAGTACTTC. Its translation is CASRTITGTGGHEQYF. V is TRBV11-1 and J is TRBJ2-7, with 11 bases matching TRBD1. Germline assignment: CDR1 SGHAT and CDR2 FQDESV (reference sequence). The CDR3 is 16 residues long. The trim removed 6 bases at V and 5 bases at J, leaving 12 bases unmatched.

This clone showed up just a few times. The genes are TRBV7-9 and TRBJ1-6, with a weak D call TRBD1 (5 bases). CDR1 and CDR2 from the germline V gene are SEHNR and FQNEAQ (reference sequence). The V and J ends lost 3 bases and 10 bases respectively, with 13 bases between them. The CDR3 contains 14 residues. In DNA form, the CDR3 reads TGTGCCAGCAGCTTCGGACAAGGGAAATCACCCCTCCACTTT. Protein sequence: CASSFGQGKSPLHF.